A selection of T cell receptor beta chains follows, all from one sample in a study of blood T cell repertoires in COVID-19. Only in-frame clones appear in the TCRdb table, and some are missing; sequencing was by immunoSEQ multiplex PCR. Of 250,000 or so clones in the sample, approximately 88% were seen once. Specimen: PBMCs or T cells enriched from blood (not recorded which). These receptors came from a woman aged 40 to 50 with acute COVID-19. CDR3s include the opening cysteine and the closing phenylalanine or tryptophan. The order of the fields is J gene, clone size, V gene, CDR3 length, D gene, CDR3 DNA, CDR3 protein. D genes are given only for firm matches. Only part of the rows carry a size: once, few, many, or a class if the clone is expanded.

TRBJ2-3	NA	TRBV7-2	18	NA	TGTGCCAGCAGCTTACTCAGTCGCAGCGGGCCCTATACAGATACGCAGTATTTT	CASSLLSRSGPYTDTQYF
TRBJ2-1	once	TRBV6-6	16	TRBD1	TGTGCCAGCAGTTACTCGGGGACAGCTATCCCCAATGAGCAGTTCTTC	CASSYSGTAIPNEQFF
TRBJ1-5	once	TRBV2	16	TRBD1	TGTGCCAGCAGTGGGAGGGGCCAGGGGGCATATCAGCCCCAGCATTTT	CASSGRGQGAYQPQHF
TRBJ1-2	NA	TRBV6-2/TRBV6-3	15	TRBD1	TGTGCCAGCAGTTACCGGGACAGGCCACTCAATGGCTACACCTTC	CASSYRDRPLNGYTF
TRBJ2-5	NA	TRBV3-1/TRBV3-2	14	TRBD2	TGTGCCAGCAGCCAAGCGGTAGCGGGAGAGACCCAGTACTTC	CASSQAVAGETQYF
TRBJ2-1	NA	TRBV5-6	14	NA	TGTGCCAGCAGCTTGGGCAGGCTCTACAATGAGCAGTTCTTC	CASSLGRLYNEQFF
TRBJ2-7	NA	TRBV5-4	15	NA	TGTGCCAGCAGCTTGGGGCAGGAATCGCACTACGAGCAGTACTTC	CASSLGQESHYEQYF
TRBJ1-6	NA	TRBV5-1	17	NA	TGCGCCAGCAGCTTGGACCCAAGGGGGGGGGCGACTTTCCCCCTCCACTTT	CASSLDPRGGATFPLHF
TRBJ1-1	NA	TRBV7-2	13	NA	TGTGCCAGCAGCGTACAAAGGAACACTGAAGCTTTCTTT	CASSVQRNTEAFF
TRBJ2-7	NA	TRBV30	16	NA	TGTGCCTGGAGTGTAAAATCCCCAGTGACGGTGGCAGGACAGTACTTC	CAWSVKSPVTVAGQYF
TRBJ2-3	once	TRBV7-2	13	TRBD1	TGTGCCAGCAGCACAGGGGAAGCAGATACGCAGTATTTT	CASSTGEADTQYF
TRBJ2-2	NA	TRBV18	15	NA	TGTGCCAGCTCACCACGGGGACTGGTTACCGGGGAGCTGTTTTTT	CASSPRGLVTGELFF
TRBJ1-6	once	TRBV13	17	TRBD1	TGTGCCAGCAGCCGACAGGGGGCAAGCAATTATAATTCACCCCTCCACTTT	CASSRQGASNYNSPLHF
TRBJ2-5	NA	TRBV7-6	15	TRBD2	TGTGCCAGCAGCCGAGCGGGGGGCCTTCTAGAGACCCAGTACTTC	CASSRAGGLLETQYF
TRBJ2-5	NA	TRBV20-1	11	NA	TGCAGTGCTAGAGAACTCGAGACCCAGTACTTC	CSARELETQYF
TRBJ1-4	NA	TRBV7-2	14	NA	TGTGCCAGCAGCTTAGACAGGGTCGGTGGAAAACTGTTTTTT	CASSLDRVGGKLFF
TRBJ1-2	NA	TRBV13	14	NA	TGTGCCAGCAGCCGCCAGGCAGGGAACTATGGCTACACCTTC	CASSRQAGNYGYTF
TRBJ1-1	once	TRBV5-1	15	TRBD1	TGCGCCAGCAGCCCTACGGGACAGGGGGCGACTGAAGCTTTCTTT	CASSPTGQGATEAFF
TRBJ1-2	NA	TRBV24-1	16	NA	TGTGCCACCAGTGCCCCCGGGATTCGGTCAGGAGAAGGCTACACCTTC	CATSAPGIRSGEGYTF
TRBJ2-1	NA	TRBV10-1	12	NA	TGCGCCAGCAGCCAGGAGGACAATGAGCAGTTCTTC	CASSQEDNEQFF
TRBJ2-2	NA	TRBV6-2/TRBV6-3	15	NA	TGTGCCAGCAGTTATCAGGATATATTCACCGGGGAGCTGTTTTTT	CASSYQDIFTGELFF
TRBJ1-2	NA	TRBV6-5	13	TRBD1	TGTGCCAGCAGTTCGGGACAGAAGCGGGGCTACACCTTC	CASSSGQKRGYTF
TRBJ1-5	NA	TRBV28	16	NA	TGTGCCAGCAGTTTATCTGGCGGATATCCCAATCAGCCCCAGCATTTT	CASSLSGGYPNQPQHF
TRBJ2-2	NA	TRBV21-1	17	NA	TGTGCCAGCAGCAAAGTTCGGGGGATGATGAACACCGGGGAGCTGTTTTTT	CASSKVRGMMNTGELFF
TRBJ1-5	NA	TRBV4-1	16	TRBD1	TGCGCCAGCAGCCCTCCGGACAGGGGGCGCGGTCAGCCCCAGCATTTT	CASSPPDRGRGQPQHF
TRBJ2-2	once	TRBV5-1	13	NA	TGCGCCAGCAGCGTCGACTCCACCGGTGGTCTGTTTTTT	CASSVDSTGGLFF
TRBJ2-7	NA	TRBV20-1	11	NA	TGCGGGACCTCGGGGGAATACGAGCAGTACTTC	CGTSGEYEQYF
TRBJ1-5	NA	TRBV7-8	15	NA	TGTGCCAGCAGCTTAGATCCTAATAGCAATCAGCCCCAGCATTTT	CASSLDPNSNQPQHF
TRBJ2-2	NA	TRBV28	14	NA	TGTGCCAGCCAGGGCAGCTTGAACACCGGGGAGCTGTTTTTT	CASQGSLNTGELFF
TRBJ1-1	NA	TRBV11-2	15	NA	TGTGCCAGCAGCCTCGGCCAGGGAGGAGACACTGAAGCTTTCTTT	CASSLGQGGDTEAFF
TRBJ1-2	NA	TRBV6-5	12	NA	TGTGCCAGCTCGAGACGGGGCTATGGCTACACCTTC	CASSRRGYGYTF
TRBJ2-1	NA	TRBV12-5	15	TRBD2	TGTGCTAGTGGTAAAGGGACTAGCGGGCCTCAGGAGCAGTTCTTC	CASGKGTSGPQEQFF
TRBJ2-5	NA	TRBV2	16	TRBD2	TGTGCCAGCAGCTCCGGACTAGCGGGAGGGGGGGAGACCCAGTACTTC	CASSSGLAGGGETQYF
TRBJ2-1	NA	TRBV5-1	18	TRBD2	TGCGCCAGCAGGATGGGACTAGCGGGAGGAATCTCCTACAATGAGCAGTTCTTC	CASRMGLAGGISYNEQFF
TRBJ1-5	NA	TRBV21-1	15	NA	TGTGCCACCCATCGAGCCGGACAGAGCAATCAGCCCCAGCATTTT	CATHRAGQSNQPQHF
TRBJ2-7	NA	TRBV7-9	15	TRBD1	TGTGCCAGCAGCTTTGGACAGGGGCTAATCTACGAGCAGTACTTC	CASSFGQGLIYEQYF
TRBJ1-2	NA	TRBV12-3/TRBV12-4	11	NA	TGTGCCAGCAGTTTAGGCGCTGGCTACACCTTC	CASSLGAGYTF
TRBJ2-5	NA	TRBV10-3	16	TRBD2	TGTGCCATCAGTGAGATTGGGGCGGGGGGGCAAGAGACCCAGTACTTC	CAISEIGAGGQETQYF
TRBJ1-5	NA	TRBV19	18	TRBD1	TGTGCCAGTAGTACCGGGACAGCCCTCATAGGTCGCAATCAGCCCCAGCATTTT	CASSTGTALIGRNQPQHF
TRBJ2-3	NA	TRBV9	13	TRBD1	TGTGCCAGCAGCCCAGAGCCGAGGGGGCTGCAGTATTTT	CASSPEPRGLQYF
TRBJ2-7	NA	TRBV7-2	14	NA	TGTGCCAGCAGCTTAGCCTACGGGACCTACGAGCAGTACTTC	CASSLAYGTYEQYF
TRBJ2-7	NA	TRBV19	13	TRBD1	TGTGCCAGTAGTATCGGACAGGGAGGCGAGCAGTACTTC	CASSIGQGGEQYF
TRBJ2-5	NA	TRBV10-1	12	TRBD1	TGCGCCAGCAGCGGGGGACAGGGGGACCAGTACTTC	CASSGGQGDQYF
TRBJ2-3	NA	TRBV24-1	15	TRBD2	TGTGCCACCAGTACGGCGGGAGGGCAGGCAGATACGCAGTATTTT	CATSTAGGQADTQYF
TRBJ1-2	NA	TRBV7-2	15	NA	TGTGCCAGCAGCCCAGAGGGCACGCGGAACTATGGCTACACCTTC	CASSPEGTRNYGYTF
TRBJ1-2	NA	TRBV5-1	12	NA	TGCGCCAGCAGCTTGACAGGGCGCCGCTACACCTTC	CASSLTGRRYTF
TRBJ1-4	NA	TRBV25-1	12	NA	TGTGCCAGCAGCCCCCCGGACGGGGAACTGTTTTTT	CASSPPDGELFF
TRBJ2-1	NA	TRBV9	15	TRBD2	TGTGCCAGCAGCGTCACTAGCGGGAGCCACAATGAGCAGTTCTTC	CASSVTSGSHNEQFF
TRBJ2-2	NA	TRBV7-9	12	NA	TGTGCCAGCAGCTACAGTCCCGGGGAGCTGTTTTTT	CASSYSPGELFF
TRBJ1-3	NA	TRBV7-2	16	TRBD1	TGTGCCAGCAGCTTAGGCGGACAGGGGGCCGGAAACACCATATATTTT	CASSLGGQGAGNTIYF
TRBJ1-6	NA	TRBV6-1	14	NA	TGTGCCAGCAGTGAGGACAGCGAAAATTCACCCCTCCACTTT	CASSEDSENSPLHF
TRBJ2-5	NA	TRBV3-1/TRBV3-2	13	NA	TGTGCCAGCAGCGCTTCGGGCCAAGAGACCCAGTACTTC	CASSASGQETQYF
TRBJ1-5	NA	TRBV15	15	TRBD1	TGTGCCACCAGCAAGGGACAGGGGGCTTCTCAGCCCCAGCATTTT	CATSKGQGASQPQHF
TRBJ1-2	NA	TRBV25-1	15	NA	TGTGCCAGCCTTCCCCAGGGTAATTTTAACTATGGCTACACCTTC	CASLPQGNFNYGYTF
TRBJ2-1	NA	TRBV10-2	12	NA	TGCGCCAGCACGGGGGTTCAAGCTGAGCAGTTCTTC	CASTGVQAEQFF
TRBJ2-3	NA	TRBV7-9	13	NA	TGTGCCAGCAGCTCCTGGGGGGTTGATACGCAGTATTTT	CASSSWGVDTQYF
TRBJ1-6	few	TRBV4-2	15	NA	TGTGCCAGCAGCCAAGAGGGCCAGTATAATTCACCCCTCCACTTT	CASSQEGQYNSPLHF
TRBJ2-3	NA	TRBV5-4	14	TRBD1	TGTGCCAGCAGCCGGGACAGGGGCACAGATACGCAGTATTTT	CASSRDRGTDTQYF
TRBJ2-7	NA	TRBV2	12	NA	TGTGCCAGCAGTCCCCGCTCCTACGAGCAGTACTTC	CASSPRSYEQYF